The present TCR beta chain was sequenced within a study of PD-1 blockade in classical Hodgkin lymphoma. Trimming pared 5 bases from V and 3 bases from J, leaving 17 bases between. CDR3 size: 15 residues. Germline assignment: CDR1 MGHRA and CDR2 YSYEKL. Every patient was affected by relapse after autologous stem cell transplantation, while exposure to brentuximab vedotin was not uniform. Libraries were prepared by immunoSEQ multiplex PCR; TCRdb keeps only in-frame clonotypes and omits some of them. The sample has tens of thousands of clones, 89% seen once. This sequence was found in a human donor with classical Hodgkin lymphoma. The chain couples TRBV4-1 to TRBJ2-7, with D possibly matching TRBD1 (6 bases). The sample here was peripheral blood mononuclear cells (PBMCs), taken at baseline. DNA of the CDR3: TGCGCCAGCAGCACCCCCCGGACAGCGTACTACGAGCAGTACTTC. Its protein product is CASSTPRTAYYEQYF.